This TCR beta chain appears in the sequencing data of a study of control samples from healthy donors and cancer patients. CDR3 size: 15 residues. The germline V and J ends were trimmed by 5 bases and 4 bases, with 18 bases remaining between them. CDR1 is SGHDT, CDR2 YYEEEE, per germline. Only in-frame clones appear in the TCRdb table, and some are missing; sequencing was by immunoSEQ multiplex PCR. The sample lists under 200,000 clones, 75% to 95% occurring once. This clone was detected only once. Sequencing used blood. This rearrangement joins TRBV5-6 to TRBJ1-2; a weak D match, TRBD1 (6 bases). This TCR came from a woman between 25 and 40 years old in good health. The CDR3 DNA reads TGTGCCAGCAGTCGACCGACCAGGGGAGGCTATGGCTACACCTTC. Protein: CASSRPTRGGYGYTF.